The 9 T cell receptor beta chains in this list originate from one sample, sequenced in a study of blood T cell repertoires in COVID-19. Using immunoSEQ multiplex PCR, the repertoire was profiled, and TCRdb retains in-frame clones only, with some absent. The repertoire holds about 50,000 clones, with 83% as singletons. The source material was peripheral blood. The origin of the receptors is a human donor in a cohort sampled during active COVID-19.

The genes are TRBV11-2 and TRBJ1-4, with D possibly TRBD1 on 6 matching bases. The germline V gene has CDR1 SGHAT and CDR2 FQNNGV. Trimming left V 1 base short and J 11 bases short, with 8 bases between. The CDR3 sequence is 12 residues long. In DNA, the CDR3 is TGTGCCAGCAGCTTAGGGACAGAGAAACTGTTTTTT. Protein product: CASSLGTEKLFF.

The CDR3 bases are TGCGCCAGCAGCCAAGATCCGGGACAGGGGCTCGAGCAGTACTTC. This translates into CASSQDPGQGLEQYF. This rearrangement joins TRBV4-3 to TRBJ2-7, with 10 bases that match TRBD1. In germline, CDR1 is LGHNA, CDR2 YSLEER. V lost 0 bases, J lost 6 bases, and 5 bases stayed unmatched. CDR3 length equals 15 residues.

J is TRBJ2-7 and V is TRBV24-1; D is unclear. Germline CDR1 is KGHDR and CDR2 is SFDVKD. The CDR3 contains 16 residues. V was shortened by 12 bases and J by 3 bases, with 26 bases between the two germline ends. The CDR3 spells CAFVQVGTSVFYEQYF. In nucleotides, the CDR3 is TGTGCCTTTGTTCAGGTCGGCACCTCAGTTTTCTACGAGCAGTACTTC.

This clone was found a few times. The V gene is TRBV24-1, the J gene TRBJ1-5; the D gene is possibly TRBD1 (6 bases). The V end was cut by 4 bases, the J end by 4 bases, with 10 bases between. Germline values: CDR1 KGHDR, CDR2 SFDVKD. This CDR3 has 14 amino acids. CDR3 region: CATSERQANQPQHF. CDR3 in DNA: TGTGCCACCAGTGAGCGACAGGCGAATCAGCCCCAGCATTTT.

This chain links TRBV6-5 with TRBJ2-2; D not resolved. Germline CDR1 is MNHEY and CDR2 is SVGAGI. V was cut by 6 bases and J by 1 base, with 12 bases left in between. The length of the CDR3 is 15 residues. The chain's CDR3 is CASRVRSLNTGELFF. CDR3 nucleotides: TGTGCCAGCAGAGTGAGATCCTTGAACACCGGGGAGCTGTTTTTT.

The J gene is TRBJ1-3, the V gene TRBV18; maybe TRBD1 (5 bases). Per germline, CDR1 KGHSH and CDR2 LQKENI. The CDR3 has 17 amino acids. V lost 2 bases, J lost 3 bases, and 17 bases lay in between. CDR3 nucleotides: TGTGCCAGCTCACCAACGTACCCCAGGGAATTTGGAAACACCATATATTTT. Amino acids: CASSPTYPREFGNTIYF.

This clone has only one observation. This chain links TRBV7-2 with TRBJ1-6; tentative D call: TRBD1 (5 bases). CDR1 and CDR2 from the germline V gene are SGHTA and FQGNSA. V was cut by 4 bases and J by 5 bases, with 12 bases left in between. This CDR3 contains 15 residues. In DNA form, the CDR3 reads TGTGCCAGCAGCTACCGGGACTGGGATAATTCACCCCTCCACTTT. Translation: CASSYRDWDNSPLHF.

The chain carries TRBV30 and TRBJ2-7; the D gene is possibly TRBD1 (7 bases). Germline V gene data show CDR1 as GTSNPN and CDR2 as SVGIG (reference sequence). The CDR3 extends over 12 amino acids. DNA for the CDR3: TGTGCAGCAGGGGGGCGTACCTACGAGCAGTACTTC. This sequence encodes CAAGGRTYEQYF.

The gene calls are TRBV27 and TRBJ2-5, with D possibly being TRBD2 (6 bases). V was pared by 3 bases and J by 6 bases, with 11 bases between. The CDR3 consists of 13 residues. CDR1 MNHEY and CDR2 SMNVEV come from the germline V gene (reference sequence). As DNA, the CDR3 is TGTGCCAGCAGTTTTTCAGGACTAAAGACCCAGTACTTC. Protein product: CASSFSGLKTQYF.